These 29 T cell receptor beta chains were sequenced from one sample in a study of OX40 agonist ivuxolimab in advanced cancers. Repertoires were generated with immunoSEQ multiplex PCR, while TCRdb's copy carries only in-frame clones and drops some. Counted here are 65,000 to 80,000 clones, 90% occurring once; the ten biggest clones make up approximately 0.69%. The sequencing here drew on CD4+ or CD8+ T cells sorted from blood, taken in a trial of the OX40 agonist ivuxolimab. The receptors stem from an adult with an advanced solid tumor such as melanoma, head and neck, liver or kidney cancer.

This CDR3 reads CASSPDFNEQFF. CDR3 DNA sequence: TGTGCCAGCAGCCCAGACTTCAATGAGCAGTTCTTC. The chain links TRBV11-2 to TRBJ2-1, with unresolved D. The germline V gene has CDR1 SGHAT and CDR2 FQNNGV. The V gene lost 5 bases and the J gene lost 6 bases, with 8 bases spanning the gap. The CDR3 totals 12 residues.

The chain combines TRBV9 with TRBJ2-5; tentatively, D is TRBD1 (6 bases). The CDR3 consists of 13 residues. V dropped 3 bases and J dropped 8 bases, with 14 bases sitting between them. CDR1 is SGDLS, CDR2 YYNGEE, per germline. Here the CDR3 reads CASSARDTSTQYF. The DNA for the CDR3 is TGTGCCAGCAGCGCCCGGGACACCAGTACCCAGTACTTC. Full variable domain (outside the CDR3, taken from reference TRBV9 and TRBJ2-5): DSGVTQTPKHLITATGQRVTLRCSPRSGDLSVYWYQQSLDQGLQFLIQYYNGEERAKGNILERFSAQQFPDLHSELNLSSLELGDSALYFCASSARDTSTQYFGPGTRLLVL.

The chain combines TRBV6-6 with TRBJ2-3, with a tentative D call TRBD2 (7 bases). CDR1 and CDR2 (germline): MNHNY, SVGAGI (reference sequence). Trimming removed 3 bases from V and 4 bases from J, with 17 bases in between. This CDR3 comprises 16 residues. The CDR3 DNA reads TGTGCCAGCAGTTATGCGGGGGCGCGATCGTCAGATACGCAGTATTTT. Its protein is CASSYAGARSSDTQYF.

CDR3 sequence (DNA): TGCGCCAGCAGTGAGTCCGCAGGGAGGAACATTCAGTACTTC. Its protein product is CASSESAGRNIQYF. The chain combines TRBV10-2 with TRBJ2-4, with D perhaps TRBD2 (6 bases). V was cut by 0 bases and J by 7 bases, with 10 bases left in between. In germline, CDR1 is WSHSY, CDR2 SAAADI. The CDR3 totals 14 residues.

The chain uses TRBV27 and TRBJ2-2; 10 nucleotides match TRBD2. The CDR3 consists of 19 residues. CDR1 and CDR2 (germline): MNHEY, SMNVEV (reference sequence). Trimming at V came to 1 base and at J to 5 bases, leaving 13 bases not matched to a gene. The CDR3 is CASSLFTGLAKMGTGELFF. For the CDR3, the DNA is TGTGCCAGCAGTTTATTTACGGGACTAGCGAAGATGGGAACCGGGGAGCTGTTTTTT.

V gene TRBV28 combines with J gene TRBJ1-4, with D perhaps matching TRBD1 (5 bases). V lost 8 bases to trimming and J lost 8 bases, with 6 bases between them. Germline lookup yields CDR1 MDHEN and CDR2 SYDVKM. The CDR3 has 10 amino acids. The CDR3 spells CASQGEKLFF. CDR3 coding DNA: TGTGCCAGCCAGGGCGAAAAACTGTTTTTT. Filled out from reference TRBV28 and TRBJ1-4, the complete variable domain reads DVKVTQSSRYLVKRTGEKVFLECVQDMDHENMFWYRQDPGLGLRLIYFSYDVKMKEKGDIPEGYSVSREKKERFSLILESASTNQTSMYLCASQGEKLFFGSGTQLSVL.

J is TRBJ2-7 and V is TRBV6-1; 7 nucleotides align to TRBD1. Germline-derived CDR1 and CDR2 are MNHNS and SASEGT. The CDR3 sequence is 15 residues long. V shed 0 bases and J 1 base; nucleotides not matched to a gene: 3. The CDR3 nucleotides are TGTGCCAGCAGTGAAGCGCTCAGGGGGTCCTACGAGCAGTACTTC. Its translation: CASSEALRGSYEQYF.

The chain uses TRBV5-4 and TRBJ2-3, with 11 bases matching TRBD2. From germline, CDR1 is SGHNT and CDR2 YYREEE (reference sequence). The CDR3 has 16 amino acids. The J segment lost 5 bases and the V segment lost 1 base, leaving 6 bases of the junction unmatched. CDR3 region: CASSLYLGTSGDTQYF. CDR3 DNA: TGTGCCAGCAGCTTGTACTTGGGGACTAGCGGAGATACGCAGTATTTT.

This clone came up a few times. The V and J genes are TRBV15 and TRBJ1-5; D not resolved. Germline V gene sequence: CDR1 LNHNV, CDR2 YYDKDF (reference sequence). The CDR3 has 14 residues. The V end was cut by 0 bases, the J end by 7 bases, with 10 bases between. The CDR3 loop is CATSRDRRRQPQHF. The CDR3 DNA reads TGTGCCACCAGCAGAGATCGACGGCGCCAGCCCCAGCATTTT.

The gene calls are TRBV19 and TRBJ2-4; either TRBD1 or TRBD2 may supply D (8 bases each). Looked up from germline, CDR1 is LNHDA and CDR2 is SQIVND (reference sequence). CDR3 length: 18 residues. Trimming left V 2 bases short and J 7 bases short, with 24 bases between. CDR3 nucleotide sequence: TGTGCCAGTAGTATAACACCGGGGGGGACAGGAATAACTAACATTCAGTACTTC. Translation: CASSITPGGTGITNIQYF.

The chain couples TRBV28 to TRBJ2-5; a possible D gene is TRBD2 (6 bases). The CDR3 is made up of 14 amino acids. Between the trimmed V and J ends, which lost 4 bases and 5 bases, there was a span of 14 bases. The germline V gene encodes CDR1 MDHEN and CDR2 SYDVKM. The CDR3 DNA follows: TGTGCCAGCAGTTCCCTGGAGGGAAGCGAGACCCAGTACTTC. Translating gives CASSSLEGSETQYF.

On this clone itself: Within the sample, other DNA sequences also encode this same CDR3. The genes are TRBV7-2 and TRBJ1-2; D ambiguous. Trimming pared 1 base from V and 8 bases from J, leaving 8 bases between. The CDR3 is made up of 12 amino acids. The germline gives CDR1 SGHTA, CDR2 FQGNSA. The CDR3 here is CASSLGDRGYTF. In nucleotides, the CDR3 is TGTGCCAGCAGCTTAGGAGATCGCGGCTACACCTTC.

The rearrangement links TRBV7-3 to TRBJ2-1; a possible D gene is TRBD2 (5 bases). Germline V gene data show CDR1 as SGHTA and CDR2 as FQGTGA. The CDR3 extends over 13 amino acids. Between the trimmed V and J ends, which lost 6 bases and 12 bases, there was a span of 18 bases. CDR3 in DNA: TGTGCCAGCAGTTACAACGAGCGGACGGGGCAGTTCTTC. Encoded protein: CASSYNERTGQFF.

The V and J genes are TRBV6-5 and TRBJ1-1; possibly TRBD1 for D (5 bases). From germline, CDR1 is MNHEY and CDR2 SVGAGI. This CDR3 has 13 residues. V was trimmed by 8 bases and J by 0 bases, leaving 10 bases between them. CDR3 residues: CASQGRVNTEAFF. The CDR3 DNA follows: TGTGCCAGCCAGGGCAGAGTGAACACTGAAGCTTTCTTT.

The rearrangement joins TRBV5-6 to TRBJ2-1; D call uncertain. In germline, CDR1 is SGHDT, CDR2 YYEEEE. This CDR3 has 15 residues. The germline V and J ends were trimmed by 1 base and 0 bases, with 8 bases remaining between them. This CDR3 reads CASSLYWASYNEQFF. CDR3 in DNA: TGTGCCAGCAGCTTGTACTGGGCCTCCTACAATGAGCAGTTCTTC. The full variable domain, its missing parts supplied by reference TRBV5-6 and TRBJ2-1, is DAGVTQSPTHLIKTRGQQVTLRCSPKSGHDTVSWYQQALGQGPQFIFQYYEEEERQRGNFPDRFSGHQFPNYSSELNVNALLLGDSALYLCASSLYWASYNEQFFGPGTRLTVL.

The V call is TRBV10-2, the J call TRBJ2-7, with 7 bases lining up with TRBD2. After removal of 0 bases from V and 0 bases from J, the junction contained 5 bases not matched to a gene. CDR1 and CDR2 (germline): WSHSY, SAAADI. There are 16 residues in the CDR3. CDR3: CASSESRLAHSYEQYF. The CDR3 DNA reads as TGCGCCAGCAGTGAGTCCAGACTAGCCCACTCCTACGAGCAGTACTTC.

This clone has only one observation. V usage is TRBV18 and J usage is TRBJ1-1; 8 bases match TRBD1. The junction had 8 bases not matched to a gene; V was cut back by 4 bases and J by 7 bases. CDR1 is KGHSH and CDR2 is LQKENI in the germline V gene. The CDR3 runs to 14 residues. CDR3 amino acids: CASSLGQGTIEAFF. CDR3 sequence (DNA): TGTGCCAGCTCACTCGGACAGGGTACTATTGAAGCTTTCTTT. The full variable domain, rest sourced from reference TRBV18 and TRBJ1-1, is NAGVMQNPRHLVRRRGQEARLRCSPMKGHSHVYWYRQLPEEGLKFMVYLQKENIIDESGMPKERFSAEFPKEGPSILRIQQVVRGDSAAYFCASSLGQGTIEAFFGQGTRLTVV.

This chain connects TRBV2 to TRBJ2-2, with 7 bases matching TRBD2. Per the germline V gene, CDR1 is SNHLY and CDR2 is FYNNEI. This CDR3 has 15 amino acids. The trim removed 5 bases at V and 5 bases at J, leaving 8 bases unmatched. This chain's CDR3 is CASSIGVGGTGELFF. In DNA form, the CDR3 reads TGTGCCAGCAGTATCGGAGTGGGAGGGACCGGGGAGCTGTTTTTT.

Points on this clone: Other DNA sequences from this sample encode an identical CDR3 as well. The rearrangement links TRBV7-3 to TRBJ2-5, with 8 bases that match TRBD1. The V gene's germline CDR1 is SGHTA and CDR2 FQGTGA. There are 13 residues in the CDR3. J was trimmed by 4 bases and V by 4 bases; bases with no gene match: 2. The CDR3 DNA sequence: TGTGCCAGCAGCTCAGGACAGGGAGAGACCCAGTACTTC. Its translation is CASSSGQGETQYF.

This chain connects TRBV4-2 to TRBJ2-7, with D maybe TRBD2 (5 bases). V lost 0 bases and J lost 3, with 9 bases in between. CDR3 size: 14 residues. Germline loops: CDR1 LGHNA, CDR2 YNFKEQ. The CDR3 nucleotides are TGTGCCAGCAGCCAAGACAGCGCGGGCTACGAGCAGTACTTC. Translating gives CASSQDSAGYEQYF.

The chain is built from TRBV28 and TRBJ1-1; a weak D match, TRBD1 (5 bases). This CDR3 region has 16 residues. Germline V lookup: CDR1 MDHEN, CDR2 SYDVKM. Trimming left V 1 base short and J 1 base short, with 13 bases between. CDR3 residues: CASSLLGRQGNTEAFF. The CDR3 DNA is TGTGCCAGCAGTTTATTAGGCCGTCAGGGGAACACTGAAGCTTTCTTT.

V usage is TRBV7-2 and J usage is TRBJ2-5; D is perhaps TRBD1 or TRBD2 (5 bases each). The V gene lost 5 bases and the J gene lost 5 bases, with 15 bases spanning the gap. The CDR3 is made up of 14 amino acids. Germline CDR1 is SGHTA and CDR2 is FQGNSA. CDR3 sequence (DNA): TGTGCCAGCAGCCCCCCTCCGGGGCTCGAGACCCAGTACTTC. Amino acids: CASSPPPGLETQYF.

This chain uses TRBV28 with TRBJ1-5; maybe TRBD1 (6 bases). From germline, CDR1 is MDHEN and CDR2 SYDVKM. V was pared by 4 bases and J by 6 bases, with 7 bases between. The CDR3 loop spans 12 amino acids. The CDR3 sequence: CASSYRVQPQHF. The CDR3 region has the DNA TGTGCCAGCAGTTACAGGGTTCAGCCCCAGCATTTT.

This chain's CDR3 is CASSHPRGEPNEKLFF. The CDR3 DNA reads TGTGCCAGCAGCCACCCCAGGGGTGAGCCGAATGAAAAACTGTTTTTT. The V gene is TRBV7-9, the J gene TRBJ1-4, with a possible D match to TRBD1 (6 bases). The CDR3 has 16 amino acids. Germline-derived CDR1 and CDR2 are SEHNR and FQNEAQ (reference sequence). Trimming removed 5 bases at V and 5 bases at J, with 18 bases between. Full variable domain (rest looked up from reference TRBV7-9 and TRBJ1-4): DTGVSQNPRHKITKRGQNVTFRCDPISEHNRLYWYRQTLGQGPEFLTYFQNEAQLEKSRLLSDRFSAERPKGSFSTLEIQRTEQGDSAMYLCASSHPRGEPNEKLFFGSGTQLSVL.

The rearrangement uses TRBV7-2 and TRBJ2-1; TRBD2 agrees at 10 bases. The germline gives CDR1 SGHTA, CDR2 FQGNSA. CDR3 length: 15 residues. Losses at the gene ends were 5 bases for V and 4 bases for J; bases not matched to a gene: 5. Here the CDR3 reads CASSPSGSQYNEQFF. As DNA, the CDR3 is TGTGCCAGCAGCCCTAGCGGGAGCCAGTACAATGAGCAGTTCTTC.

This clone occurred once. The CDR3 nucleotides are TGCAGTGCTAGTACAGAAGAGACCCAGTACTTC. Its protein is CSASTEETQYF. J is TRBJ2-5 and V is TRBV20-1, with D unclear. Germline V gene sequence: CDR1 DFQATT, CDR2 SNEGSKA (reference sequence). Trimming left V 3 bases short and J 3 bases short, with 5 bases between. This CDR3 spans 11 amino acids.

A single count supports this clone. One junction end does not reproduce the germline sequence, and a read error may be involved. The rearrangement joins TRBV6-1 to TRBJ2-2; D is possibly TRBD1 or TRBD2 (5 bases each). The CDR3 runs to 15 residues. CDR1 is MNHNS and CDR2 is SASEGT in the germline V gene. The CDR3 sequence: CASSEVGVKSGELFF. In DNA, the CDR3 is TGTGCCAGCAGCGAAGTGGGGGTTAAGAGCGGGGAGCTGTTTTTT.

The chain employs TRBV5-6 and TRBJ2-7; no definite D call. This CDR3 region has 15 residues. Germline V lookup: CDR1 SGHDT, CDR2 YYEEEE. The germline V and J ends were trimmed by 0 bases and 4 bases, with 14 bases remaining between them. As DNA, the CDR3 is TGTGCCAGCAGCTTGGTCGCGACATCTCTGTACGAGCAGTACTTC. It translates to CASSLVATSLYEQYF.

The chain is built from TRBV11-3 and TRBJ2-3; possible D gene TRBD2, 6 bases. Germline CDR1 is SGHNT and CDR2 is YENEEA. The CDR3 contains 14 residues. The ends were cut back, 0 bases at V and 3 bases at J, with 7 bases in the middle. This chain's CDR3 is CASSLEGGTDTQYF. In DNA, the CDR3 is TGTGCCAGCAGCTTAGAGGGGGGAACAGATACGCAGTATTTT.